This TCR beta chain was captured in a study of Ad26.COV2.S vaccination and SARS-CoV-2 variants (dated by TCRdb to the early 2020s). Some background on the complete study: Vaccine-arm donors came from COV1001, a multicentre, randomized, double-blind, placebo-controlled phase I-IIa trial of Ad26.COV2.S in healthy adults. Ad26.COV2.S was administered intramuscularly at 5 x 10^10 or 1 x 10^11 viral particles, either as a single shot or as two shots given 56 days apart. Sequencing of the TCRbeta repertoire served to evaluate the specificity and breadth of SARS-CoV-2-reactive T cell receptors following Ad26.COV2.S vaccination. The TCR-sequenced set comprised around 32 samples: around 20 Ad26.COV2.S vaccine recipients, 5 placebo recipients and 8 SARS-CoV-2 convalescent individuals. Participants in the trial were split at random into five groups of five each, receiving low-dose or high-dose Ad26.COV2.S once or twice, or else placebo on both occasions. Throughout the experiments and outcome assessment, investigators stayed blinded to trial group allocation.

The immunoSEQ Assay was the method used to sequence TCRbeta CDR3 regions. After extraction, genomic DNA underwent amplification by bias-controlled multiplex PCR, followed by high-throughput sequencing. As for the original processing: To quantify the absolute abundance of each unique TCRbeta CDR3 region, sequences were collapsed and filtered. Usable DNA was measured by amplifying reference genes present in all nucleated cells, and TCRbeta template counts were normalized to that usable DNA to estimate T cell fraction. Repertoire TCRs were annotated as SARS-CoV-2-specific when V gene, CDR3 amino acid sequence and J gene were exactly matched to a known reactive TCR set. The reference SARS-CoV-2 TCR set was obtained from MIRA and was filtered for enrichment in COVID-19-positive ImmuneCODE repertoires, whereby public or cross-reactive TCRs were removed. Using the MIRA antigens, annotated TCRs were further analysed by specific ORF or by position within an ORF. Breadth was defined as the number of annotated unique rearrangements divided by the total number of unique productive rearrangements, and depth was defined as the summed frequency of the annotated unique rearrangements. Two-sided Wilcoxon rank-sum tests were used to compare TCR breadth between groups. This immuneACCESS table, as held by TCRdb, lists in-frame sequences with V and J called but not all clones. Of the missing ones, under half trace to an unresolved V gene in checked studies; the others have no known cause. That table is the source of V, J and clone size, and D and trimming were worked out from the DNA. The sample table shows about 280,000 clones, and over 75% are seen once. About 3.1% of the sample comes from the top ten.

Here is what the overall study found, with its caveats: Substantial breadth of spike-specific CD8+ and CD4+ T cell responses was reported after vaccination. Vaccine and placebo recipients had similar non-spike TCR breadth, a finding consistent with the vaccine containing only spike. The authors noted that the TCR breadth and depth analyses may have underestimated total T cell responses. Spike-specific TCR breadth was higher in Ad26.COV2.S recipients than in placebo recipients (P = 0.0014). The study was not powered to compare responses between vaccine doses or regimens.

From the germline V gene, CDR1 is SGDLS and CDR2 is YYNGEE. Clipping removes 6 bases from V and 1 base from J, with 3 as the unmatched junction base count. From cysteine to phenylalanine, the CDR3 is 14 amino acids long. Only the CDR3 region is kept as DNA, spanning 42 bases read in frame from base 1. The sample's treatment or condition label, in plain terms: some 19 received Ad26.COV2.S at low or high dose, single or two shots; a few received placebo; per-sample allocation not given. Repertoires of vaccine and placebo recipients were sequenced from samples collected on day 63 after the first injection. Cohort 1b enrolled about two dozen adults aged 18-55 years at a single site in Boston, USA, between 29 July and 7 August 2020. Ad26.COV2.S was a replication-incompetent adenovirus type 26 vector that expressed a prefusion-stabilized SARS-CoV-2 spike protein derived from the original Wuhan strain.

About this clone: Its antigen is still unknown. There are no base qualities to consult, and no much larger clone falls within one base.

This sequence originates from a person aged 18-65 years who received the Ad26.COV2.S COVID-19 vaccine or a placebo. In this chain, TRBV9 is recombined with TRBJ2-2, and 7 bases in between align with TRBD2. The sequences come from peripheral blood, collected in a trial of Ad26.COV2.S vaccine versus placebo. The encoded CDR3 is CASNLAENTGELFF. The sequence in DNA is TGTGCCAGCAATCTAGCGGAGAACACCGGGGAGCTGTTTTTT.